These 3 T cell receptor beta chains were sequenced from one sample in a study of blood T cell repertoires in COVID-19. Produced via immunoSEQ multiplex PCR; TCRdb's table is partial and in-frame only. The sample lists 150,000 to 200,000 clones, over 70% occurring once. Sequencing input: PBMCs or T cells enriched from blood (not recorded which). These receptors came from a man aged 45-65 years who had recovered from COVID-19.

V is TRBV3-1 (or the pseudogene TRBV3-2) and J is TRBJ1-1; the D gene is possibly TRBD1 (6 bases). Per the germline V gene, CDR1 is LGHDT and CDR2 is YNNKEL (reference sequence). V lost 3 bases, J lost 8 bases, and 13 bases lay in between. The CDR3 is 13 amino acids. The CDR3 region has the DNA TGTGCCAGCAGCCAGAACCCCGGGACAGAAGCTTTCTTT. Amino acids: CASSQNPGTEAFF.

The rearrangement links TRBV29-1 to TRBJ1-1, with D tentatively TRBD1 (5 bases). Trimming cost V 7 bases and J 1 base, with 13 bases left between them. Germline loops: CDR1 SQVTM, CDR2 ANQGSEA. The CDR3 covers 13 residues. This CDR3 is CSALRDSNTEAFF. Here the CDR3 DNA reads TGCAGCGCCCTACGGGACTCGAACACTGAAGCTTTCTTT.

The CDR3 bases are TGTGCCAGCAGCTCAGCCCCACAGGGGACTGAAGCTTTCTTT. It yields the protein CASSSAPQGTEAFF. The chain couples TRBV9 to TRBJ1-1; 7 bases fit TRBD1. The trim removed 4 bases at V and 5 bases at J, leaving 8 bases unmatched. This CDR3 contains 14 residues. Looked up from germline, CDR1 is SGDLS and CDR2 is YYNGEE.